This is a list of T cell receptor beta chains from one sample in a study of blood T cells in healthy people across ages. TCRdb re-called the 5' RACE reads with MiXCR, one entry per CDR3 protein. The sample gives over a million distinct CDR3 sequences, 40% to 45% of which show up once; approximately 19% is in the top ten. Sequenced: blood. The receptors were sampled from a woman aged 60-70 years in good health. Both conserved end residues are part of each CDR3. D genes are given only for firm matches. Not all rows give a size; the values are once, few, many and, for expanded clones, a class.

D gene: TRBD1
J gene: TRBJ2-5
clone size: many
V gene: TRBV7-3
CDR3 DNA: TGTGCCAGCAGCAGGACAGGGGCCATCCAAGAGACCCAGTACTTC
CDR3 protein: CASSRTGAIQETQYF

D gene: -
J gene: TRBJ2-1
clone size: few
V gene: TRBV3-1
CDR3 DNA: TGTGCCAGCAGCCAAGATAGGAACAATGAGCAGTTCTTC
CDR3 protein: CASSQDRNNEQFF

D gene: TRBD2
J gene: TRBJ2-5
clone size: -
V gene: TRBV5-1
CDR3 DNA: TGCGCCAGCAGCGATCTAGCGGACCTGGGGGAGCAGTACTTC
CDR3 protein: CASSDLADLGEQYF

D gene: -
J gene: TRBJ2-3
clone size: -
V gene: TRBV29-1
CDR3 DNA: TGCAGCGCCGAACAGGGTAGGGGAGATACGCAGTATTTT
CDR3 protein: CSAEQGRGDTQYF

D gene: -
J gene: TRBJ2-5
clone size: -
V gene: TRBV18
CDR3 DNA: TGTGCCAGCTCACCACCGGAATCCCAAGAGACCCAGTACTTC
CDR3 protein: CASSPPESQETQYF

D gene: -
J gene: TRBJ2-5
clone size: few
V gene: TRBV7-8
CDR3 DNA: TGTGCCAGCAGCTCTTCCTGGGGTCGGGAGACCCAGTACTTC
CDR3 protein: CASSSSWGRETQYF

D gene: -
J gene: TRBJ2-1
clone size: -
V gene: TRBV7-6
CDR3 DNA: TGTGCCAGCAGCTTAGAGCACAGGGACAATGAGCAGTTCTTC
CDR3 protein: CASSLEHRDNEQFF

D gene: TRBD1
J gene: TRBJ1-5
clone size: many
V gene: TRBV12-3/TRBV12-4
CDR3 DNA: TGTGCCAGCAGTTTAGGACAGGGTGGGCAGCCCCAGCATTTT
CDR3 protein: CASSLGQGGQPQHF

D gene: -
J gene: TRBJ2-5
clone size: -
V gene: TRBV12-3/TRBV12-4
CDR3 DNA: TGTGCCGGCGATGCAGGGTTTGAGCAGTACTTC
CDR3 protein: CAGDAGFEQYF

D gene: -
J gene: TRBJ2-5
clone size: few
V gene: TRBV6-1
CDR3 DNA: TGTGCCAGCAGTTGGGGGCAAGAGACCCAGTACTTC
CDR3 protein: CASSWGQETQYF

D gene: TRBD2
J gene: TRBJ2-7
clone size: -
V gene: TRBV7-2
CDR3 DNA: TGTGCCAGCAGCTTAGCGGGACTAGCGGGGAACTACGAGCAGTACTTC
CDR3 protein: CASSLAGLAGNYEQYF

D gene: -
J gene: TRBJ2-5
clone size: few
V gene: TRBV9
CDR3 DNA: TGTGCCAGCAGCCCGAGTTCGGAAGGCAACCAAGAGACCCAGTACTTC
CDR3 protein: CASSPSSEGNQETQYF

D gene: -
J gene: TRBJ2-7
clone size: -
V gene: TRBV11-2
CDR3 DNA: TGTGCCAGCAGCCCACAGGGTTGGGCCTACGAGCAGTACTTC
CDR3 protein: CASSPQGWAYEQYF

D gene: -
J gene: TRBJ2-1
clone size: -
V gene: TRBV2
CDR3 DNA: TGTGCCGCGAGGAATACGGTGAGCTCCTACAATGAGCAGTTCTTC
CDR3 protein: CAARNTVSSYNEQFF

D gene: -
J gene: TRBJ2-5
clone size: -
V gene: TRBV5-1
CDR3 DNA: TGCGCCAGCAGCCTCGGGGCCCCCGCTGCAGAGACCCAGTACTTC
CDR3 protein: CASSLGAPAAETQYF

D gene: TRBD2
J gene: TRBJ2-7
clone size: few
V gene: TRBV29-1
CDR3 DNA: TGCAGCGTTGAACTCGGGACTAGTTCCGAGCAGTACTTC
CDR3 protein: CSVELGTSSEQYF

D gene: TRBD1
J gene: TRBJ2-7
clone size: few
V gene: TRBV6-5
CDR3 DNA: TGTGCCAGCAGTGGTCGGACAGGGGGGTACGAGCAGTACTTC
CDR3 protein: CASSGRTGGYEQYF

D gene: -
J gene: TRBJ2-3
clone size: few
V gene: TRBV6-5
CDR3 DNA: TGTGCCAGCCGTATTTCTGTGACCTCAGATACGCAGTATTTT
CDR3 protein: CASRISVTSDTQYF

D gene: TRBD1
J gene: TRBJ2-5
clone size: -
V gene: TRBV5-1
CDR3 DNA: TGCGCCAGCAAGCCGACAGGGGTAGAGACCCAGTACTTC
CDR3 protein: CASKPTGVETQYF

D gene: -
J gene: TRBJ2-6
clone size: few
V gene: TRBV15
CDR3 DNA: TGTGCCACCAGCAGAGATCTGAGCTCTGGGGCCAACGTCCTGACTTTC
CDR3 protein: CATSRDLSSGANVLTF

D gene: TRBD2
J gene: TRBJ2-1
clone size: -
V gene: TRBV11-2
CDR3 DNA: TGTGCCAGCAGCTTAGGCCGACTAGCGGGAGTCTACAATGAGCAGTTCTTC
CDR3 protein: CASSLGRLAGVYNEQFF

D gene: -
J gene: TRBJ2-1
clone size: -
V gene: TRBV20-1
CDR3 DNA: TGCAGTGCTAGAGAGGCGAGAGGGCTCTACAATGAGCAGTTCTTC
CDR3 protein: CSAREARGLYNEQFF

D gene: -
J gene: TRBJ2-7
clone size: once
V gene: TRBV2
CDR3 DNA: TGTGCCAGCATGTTGAACGAGCAGTACTTC
CDR3 protein: CASMLNEQYF

D gene: TRBD1
J gene: TRBJ1-2
clone size: few
V gene: TRBV6-6
CDR3 DNA: TGTGCCAGCCGGACAGGGTCCTATGGCTACACCTTC
CDR3 protein: CASRTGSYGYTF

D gene: -
J gene: TRBJ1-2
clone size: -
V gene: TRBV9
CDR3 DNA: TGTGCCAGCAGCGTACTGACAGGCAATAACTATGGCTACACCTTC
CDR3 protein: CASSVLTGNNYGYTF

D gene: TRBD2
J gene: TRBJ2-1
clone size: -
V gene: TRBV27
CDR3 DNA: TGTGCCAGCAGTCCCGGACTAGCGGGCGACTACAATGAGCAGTTCTTC
CDR3 protein: CASSPGLAGDYNEQFF

D gene: -
J gene: TRBJ1-5
clone size: -
V gene: TRBV27
CDR3 DNA: TGTGCCAGCAGTCCCTCCGACAGGTCTTATCAGCCCCAGCATTTT
CDR3 protein: CASSPSDRSYQPQHF

D gene: TRBD1
J gene: TRBJ1-6
clone size: -
V gene: TRBV5-1
CDR3 DNA: TGCGCCAGCAGCTTGGAAGCCAGGGGGAGTCCTTCACCCCTCCACTTT
CDR3 protein: CASSLEARGSPSPLHF

D gene: -
J gene: TRBJ1-1
clone size: once
V gene: TRBV25-1
CDR3 DNA: TGTGCCAGCAGTTCACAGGGTACCACTGAAGCTTTCTTT
CDR3 protein: CASSSQGTTEAFF

D gene: -
J gene: TRBJ2-1
clone size: -
V gene: TRBV20-1
CDR3 DNA: TGCAGTGCGGAAGACTCCCGAGAGGAGAGCAATGAGCAGTTCTTC
CDR3 protein: CSAEDSREESNEQFF

D gene: -
J gene: TRBJ1-6
clone size: -
V gene: TRBV20-1
CDR3 DNA: TGCAGTGCTAGACAGGGTGAATCACCCCTCCACTTT
CDR3 protein: CSARQGESPLHF

D gene: -
J gene: TRBJ1-6
clone size: -
V gene: TRBV3-1
CDR3 DNA: TGTGCCAGCAGCCAGATACCAGGGTTCGTGAATTCACCCCTCCACTTT
CDR3 protein: CASSQIPGFVNSPLHF

D gene: TRBD2
J gene: TRBJ2-1
clone size: few
V gene: TRBV12-3/TRBV12-4
CDR3 DNA: TGTGCCAGCAGTTTGAGCGGGAGTAGGTACAATGAGCAGTTCTTC
CDR3 protein: CASSLSGSRYNEQFF

D gene: -
J gene: TRBJ1-1
clone size: -
V gene: TRBV12-3/TRBV12-4
CDR3 DNA: TGTGCCAGCAGGGACAACCGCCGCGTTGAAGCTTTCTTT
CDR3 protein: CASRDNRRVEAFF

D gene: -
J gene: TRBJ2-4
clone size: -
V gene: TRBV27
CDR3 DNA: TGTGCCAGCAGTTCTCCCCTTAGCTCAAAAGGGTGCATTCAGTACTTC
CDR3 protein: CASSSPLSSKGCIQYF

D gene: -
J gene: TRBJ2-5
clone size: -
V gene: TRBV6-2/TRBV6-3
CDR3 DNA: TGTGCCAGCGCGCGACGGGAGAGGGGAGAGACCCAGTACTTC
CDR3 protein: CASARRERGETQYF

D gene: -
J gene: TRBJ2-3
clone size: -
V gene: TRBV27
CDR3 DNA: TGTGCCAGCAGTCAACGGCAGGCCTCTAGCACAGATACGCAGTATTTT
CDR3 protein: CASSQRQASSTDTQYF

D gene: -
J gene: TRBJ1-5
clone size: once
V gene: TRBV20-1
CDR3 DNA: TGCAGTGCTAGAGTGGGTTCAGGGGTTGGACGTCAGCCCCAGCATTTT
CDR3 protein: CSARVGSGVGRQPQHF

D gene: -
J gene: TRBJ1-4
clone size: -
V gene: TRBV27
CDR3 DNA: TGTGCCACCCAACGGGAGGGGAGTGGAACTAATGAAAAACTGTTTTTT
CDR3 protein: CATQREGSGTNEKLFF

D gene: -
J gene: TRBJ1-2
clone size: -
V gene: TRBV5-1
CDR3 DNA: TGCGCCAGCAGCTTATCAGGGGCTGGAGGCTACACCTTC
CDR3 protein: CASSLSGAGGYTF

D gene: -
J gene: TRBJ1-4
clone size: few
V gene: TRBV3-1
CDR3 DNA: TGTGCCAGCAGCCTACAACAGGGAGGGGGTGAAAAACTGTTTTTT
CDR3 protein: CASSLQQGGGEKLFF

D gene: -
J gene: TRBJ1-2
clone size: -
V gene: TRBV14
CDR3 DNA: TGTGCCAGCAGCTCCCGACCCTGGGGTGGCTACACCTTC
CDR3 protein: CASSSRPWGGYTF

D gene: TRBD2
J gene: TRBJ2-1
clone size: few
V gene: TRBV5-1
CDR3 DNA: TGCGCCAGCAGCTCGGGACTAGCGGGATTCAATGAGCAGTTCTTC
CDR3 protein: CASSSGLAGFNEQFF

D gene: -
J gene: TRBJ1-6
clone size: few
V gene: TRBV27
CDR3 DNA: TGTGCCAGCAGTTTTGGGGAGCCTAATTCACCCCTCCACTTT
CDR3 protein: CASSFGEPNSPLHF

D gene: -
J gene: TRBJ1-2
clone size: few
V gene: TRBV27
CDR3 DNA: TGTGCCAGCAGTGTAGACGTTTACTATGGCTACACCTTC
CDR3 protein: CASSVDVYYGYTF

D gene: -
J gene: TRBJ2-1
clone size: once
V gene: TRBV4-1
CDR3 DNA: TGCGCCAGCAGCCAAGATATGGGAAATGAGCAGTTCTTC
CDR3 protein: CASSQDMGNEQFF

D gene: TRBD2
J gene: TRBJ2-1
clone size: few
V gene: TRBV7-8
CDR3 DNA: TGTGCCAGCATAGGGACTAGCGTGCTCCGGAGCTCCTACAATGAGCAGTTCTTC
CDR3 protein: CASIGTSVLRSSYNEQFF

D gene: TRBD2
J gene: TRBJ2-7
clone size: once
V gene: TRBV5-4
CDR3 DNA: TGTGCCAGCAGCTCTGTGGGACTAATCTCCTACGAGCAGTACTTC
CDR3 protein: CASSSVGLISYEQYF

D gene: -
J gene: TRBJ2-7
clone size: many
V gene: TRBV12-3/TRBV12-4
CDR3 DNA: TGTGCCAGCAGTACCTTAAGCGGCTACGAGCAGTACTTC
CDR3 protein: CASSTLSGYEQYF

D gene: -
J gene: TRBJ2-5
clone size: once
V gene: TRBV24-1
CDR3 DNA: TGTGCCACCAGGGAGGGCGGGGCAGAGACCCAGTACTTC
CDR3 protein: CATREGGAETQYF

D gene: TRBD2
J gene: TRBJ2-1
clone size: few
V gene: TRBV29-1
CDR3 DNA: TGCAGCGTCCCGGGGGGGGTATCTTCCAATGAGCAGTTCTTC
CDR3 protein: CSVPGGVSSNEQFF

D gene: TRBD1
J gene: TRBJ2-7
clone size: -
V gene: TRBV24-1
CDR3 DNA: TGTGCCACCAGTGAAAAGACAGGGAAAGAGATCCAGTACTTC
CDR3 protein: CATSEKTGKEIQYF